This note documents a single T cell receptor beta chain sequence. In its sample, this clonotype was seen many times. Its antigen has not been determined. The sample holds no much larger clone one base away, and base qualities are not on file. Ophthalmopathy patients had moderately to severely active disease, with a Clinical Activity Score of 3 or more, a NOSPECS grade of 4 or more, and a disease duration of less than 3 months. Patients with uncontrolled infections, other autoimmune diseases, pregnancy or lactation were excluded. Diagnoses were established on the basis of clinical symptoms, serum thyroxine and TRAb, thyroid ultrasound, and orbital computed tomography. PBMCs were isolated from 8 to 10 ml of fresh peripheral blood by Ficoll-Paque density gradient centrifugation. Total RNA was extracted using Trizol reagent, and RNA quality was assessed on an Agilent 2100 Bioanalyzer. This sample was taken from a study of T cells in Graves' hyperthyroidism and ophthalmopathy (dated by TCRdb to the late 2010s). Turning to the overall study: Peripheral blood was sampled at the time of initial diagnosis, prior to any treatment. To identify TCR V-J signatures that set the groups apart, the researchers used a discovery cohort of approximately 98 patients, made up of under 45 with Graves' ophthalmopathy and approximately 57 with stable Graves' hyperthyroidism. An independent validation cohort of under 20 hyperthyroidism patients and more than 15 patients who later progressed to ophthalmopathy tested prospective prediction of ophthalmopathy. The roughly 100 discovery patients were randomly split 7:3 into training and test sets. Thyroid tissue and blood T-cell repertoires from more than 5 Graves' hyperthyroidism patients were also compared in the study. After blood sampling, hyperthyroidism patients were treated with methimazole at a starting dose of 30 mg daily, and ophthalmopathy patients were treated with high-dose intravenous methylprednisolone. TCR Vbeta CDR3 sequencing of roughly 140 peripheral blood samples (43 ophthalmopathy, about 75 hyperthyroidism and approximately 17 progressor patients) is reported in the paper. Broad study findings and their caveats: A 13 V-J signature model separated ophthalmopathy from stable hyperthyroidism, with approximately 86% sensitivity and 81% to 82% specificity in cross-validation and 80%/75% in testing. In validation, the model predicted progression to ophthalmopathy a median of approximately 6.3 months before onset, with roughly 70% sensitivity and around 76% specificity. Most expanded thyroid clonotypes (frequency above 0.001) were also detected in blood, suggesting blood repertoires may reflect thyroid immune responses. Sample size was not statistically predetermined, and blinding of investigators to group allocation was not performed.

The TCR beta CDR3 regions were amplified from RNA transcripts. A first-round RT-PCR of the TCR CDR3 used the HTBI primer set with the Qiagen OneStep RT-PCR kit. Libraries were constructed in a second round of multiplex PCR, after which size selection and purification were carried out. The libraries were sequenced on an Illumina HiSeq2000 using paired-end 100 bp reads. Per the authors' processing: Raw data were processed with SOAPnuke, discarding reads with adapters, uncalled bases, mean Phred below 15, or no exact constant-primer or identifier match. High-quality paired reads were merged with COPE v1.2.5, and unique nucleotide sequences were defined as clonotypes. Clonotypes were aligned to IMGT TRBV, TRBD and TRBJ reference segments using MiTCR v1.1. The analysis included only V-J combinations with a frequency above 0.0001, which together covered around 99% of the repertoires. The TCS score was defined as F50 (clonal expansion) divided by E x V (chaos), with BLOSUM62-based TCRdist calculated between CDR3 peptides within each V-J. Welch's t-statistics and random forest reduced fewer than 550 V-J features to roughly 13, which were used in a naive Bayes classifier (R e1071). TCRdb cleaned the public reads at Q25 with fastp, built clones with MiXCR and kept in-frame beta chains. Each record represents a unique CDR3 protein, reported with the most common genes and DNA among its rows. The V and J calls were determined by TCRdb, not by the authors. In this sample the table shows around 350,000 distinct CDR3 sequences, about 15% of which occur a single time. The ten largest clones represent about 18% of the sample.

Sequencing was performed on blood. The TCR was taken from a young woman with Graves' ophthalmopathy.

The DNA is TGTGCCAGCAGTTTTTCCCTAGCCAAAAACATTCAGTACTTC. This gives the protein CASSFSLAKNIQYF. The chain links TRBV28 with TRBJ2-4; no D gene can be assigned with confidence. The CDR3 runs 14 amino acids, cysteine and phenylalanine included. Of all the DNA, just the CDR3 is kept, 42 bases in frame from base 1. The germline V gene encodes CDR1 MDHEN and CDR2 SYDVKM. A distance of 6 bases separates the germline ends of V and J, which lose 3 bases and 0 bases respectively. Here the CDR3 is joined to the reference TRBV28 and TRBJ2-4 genes, and the full variable domain is: DVKVTQSSRYLVKRTGEKVFLECVQDMDHENMFWYRQDPGLGLRLIYFSYDVKMKEKGDIPEGYSVSREKKERFSLILESASTNQTSMYLCASSFSLAKNIQYFGAGTRLSVL.